The rows below give T cell receptor beta chains drawn from one sample of a study of cytomegalovirus exposure and HLA in healthy donors. Using immunoSEQ multiplex PCR, the repertoire was profiled, and TCRdb retains in-frame clones only, with some absent. In the table there are approximately 140,000 clones, 66% of which are singletons. The sample consisted of PBMCs. The source of these receptors is a woman aged 55 to 70 in good health and CMV-seronegative. CDR3s include the opening cysteine and the closing phenylalanine or tryptophan. The order of the fields is V gene, J gene, CDR3 protein.

TRBV20-1	TRBJ1-2	CSALQGLGYTF
TRBV6-5	TRBJ2-2	CASRIAGTNTGELFF
TRBV4-1	TRBJ2-3	CASSQGTSLNTDTQYF
TRBV7-2	TRBJ2-5	CASSLEAGLTYETQYF
TRBV15	TRBJ1-2	CATSSRTESYGYTF
TRBV9	TRBJ2-5	CASSPPRLAGLETQYF
TRBV19	TRBJ2-7	CASSIGGQASYEQYF
TRBV7-9	TRBJ2-2	CSSSLGIGLNTGELFF
TRBV29-1	TRBJ1-1	CSVEETQGRRSTEAFF
TRBV19	TRBJ1-6	CASSREDYNSPLHF
TRBV7-3	TRBJ2-1	CASSPSRLAGEQFF
TRBV4-3	TRBJ2-3	CASSQAGAVPDTQYF
TRBV28	TRBJ1-5	CASSLSGGQASGQPQHF
TRBV29-1	NA	CSASLTGKSSYEQYF
TRBV27	TRBJ1-4	CASSLTGTNEKLFF
TRBV6-1	TRBJ2-7	CASSPPGLRYEQYF
TRBV9	TRBJ1-2	CASSVAGGSGYTF
TRBV5-4	TRBJ2-3	CASSPAGPTDTQYF
TRBV5-1	TRBJ2-1	CASSFPSGTSGEQFF
TRBV9	TRBJ2-4	CASTVGDRGDIQYF
TRBV11-2	TRBJ2-7	CASSLTDWGQGNEQYF
TRBV2	TRBJ2-7	CASAGAGYEQYF
TRBV19	TRBJ2-1	CASSIQGASNEQFF
TRBV19	TRBJ2-3	CASSIESSGKDTQYF
TRBV6-1	TRBJ2-7	CASRRPGVNYEQYF
TRBV6-5	TRBJ2-2	CASRQGTVSGELFF
TRBV5-1	TRBJ2-2	CASSAVTTGELFF
TRBV2	TRBJ2-7	CASSRGQTLYEQYF
TRBV5-5	TRBJ2-3	CASSLGWAGSTDTQYF
TRBV7-6	TRBJ2-1	CASSLLAGVNNEQFF
TRBV7-2	TRBJ2-1	CASSLLGLAGINEQFF
TRBV27	TRBJ2-7	CASSPLRDRAYEQYF
TRBV5-1	TRBJ1-1	CASSLDTGSNTEAFF
TRBV28	TRBJ1-2	CASSSHSNYGYTF
TRBV9	TRBJ2-2	CASSVARLAPNTGELFF
TRBV29-1	TRBJ1-2	CSVRDSSNYGYTF
TRBV9	TRBJ2-7	CASSPQGAYYEQYF
TRBV19	TRBJ1-5	CASSEWGQGNQPQHF
TRBV28	TRBJ1-1	CASSATAQKFLF
TRBV7-9	TRBJ2-7	CASSRRSSYEQYF
TRBV5-4	TRBJ2-6	CASSPGTSGASGANVLTF
TRBV11-2	TRBJ1-2	CASSLAGLNYGYTF